A single T cell receptor beta chain is shown here with its context. V shed 8 bases and J shed 2 bases, with 25 bases lying between them. CDR1 and CDR2 (germline): SGHAT, FQNNGV. The CDR3 has 17 amino acids. TCRdb's copy holds only in-frame clones and misses some; the assay was immunoSEQ multiplex PCR. The table shows 400,000 to 450,000 clones, with around 89% occurring only once. The source of the sample is a study of blood T cell repertoires in COVID-19. Patients of the Seattle cohort, enrolled during active infection, were followed longitudinally. The source of this sequence is a woman in her thirties or forties with COVID-19, enrolled during active disease. V and J are TRBV11-2 and TRBJ2-7; D perhaps matches TRBD1 (5 bases). Sequenced input: peripheral blood. The CDR3 coding sequence is TGTGCCAGCCGAAACCCCCTATCTGGGGCCGATACCTACGAGCAGTACTTC. Amino acids: CASRNPLSGADTYEQYF.